This T cell receptor beta chain was observed in a study of cytomegalovirus exposure and HLA in healthy donors. The PCR was carried out with 60 Vbeta primers and 13 Jbeta primers. Sequencing used immunoSEQ multiplex PCR; TCRdb keeps in-frame clones, though not all of them. The data hold about 200,000 clones, with about 85% observed a single time. The CDR3 covers 14 residues. CDR1 is SGDLS, CDR2 YYNGEE, per germline. Trimming stripped 4 bases from V and 5 bases from J, with 15 bases between. A word on this clone: Its specificity is unknown.

Study findings and constraints: The investigators catalogued 164 TCR beta chains as cytomegalovirus-associated. Specificity for CMV antigens was confirmed in vitro for three of the CMV-associated chains.

V gene TRBV9 combines with J gene TRBJ1-1; the D is unclear. This sequence originates from a male donor in good health and CMV-seropositive. Source material: PBMCs. This chain's CDR3 is CASSKRGLLTEAFF. For the CDR3, the DNA is TGTGCCAGCAGCAAACGGGGTTTGTTAACTGAAGCTTTCTTT.